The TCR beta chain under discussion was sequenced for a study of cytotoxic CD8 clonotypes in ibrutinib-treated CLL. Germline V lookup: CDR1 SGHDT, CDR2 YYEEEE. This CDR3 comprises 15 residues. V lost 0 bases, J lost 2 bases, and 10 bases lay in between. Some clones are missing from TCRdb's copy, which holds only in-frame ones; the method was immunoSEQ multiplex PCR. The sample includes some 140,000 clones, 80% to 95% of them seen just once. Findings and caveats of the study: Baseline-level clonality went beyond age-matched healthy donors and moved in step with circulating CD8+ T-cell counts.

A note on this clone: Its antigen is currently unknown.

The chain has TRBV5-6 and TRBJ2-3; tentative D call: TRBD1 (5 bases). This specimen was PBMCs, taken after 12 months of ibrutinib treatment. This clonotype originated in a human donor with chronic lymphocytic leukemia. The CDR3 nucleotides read TGTGCCAGCAGCTTGGTGACAGCAAACACAGATACGCAGTATTTT. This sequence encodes CASSLVTANTDTQYF.